Presented here are 10 T cell receptor beta chains from one specimen sequenced in a study of neurological immune-mediated disorders. TCRdb fed the 5' RACE reads into MiXCR, producing one record per CDR3 protein. The table records 65,000 to 95,000 distinct CDR3 sequences, less than 5.5% of them present only once. Sequences were obtained from PBMCs. The receptors were gathered from a woman in her thirties with multiple sclerosis.

There are many counts of this clonotype. The chain recombines TRBV5-1 with TRBJ2-7; TRBD1 aligns across 11 bases. This CDR3 spans 14 amino acids. Germline lookup yields CDR1 SGHRS and CDR2 YFSETQ. J lost 3 bases, V lost 3 bases, and 2 bases had no gene match. In nucleotides, the CDR3 is TGCGCCAGCAGCTGGGGGACAGGGGGCTACGAGCAGTACTTC. Translation gives CASSWGTGGYEQYF.

This clonotype appeared many times. The chain recombines TRBV20-1 with TRBJ2-3; D is perhaps TRBD1 (6 bases). The CDR3 has 12 amino acids. Germline V gene sequence: CDR1 DFQATT, CDR2 SNEGSKA (reference sequence). V shed 6 bases and J shed 7 bases, with 14 bases lying between them. This CDR3 is CSAMSTGNTQYF. Here the CDR3 DNA reads TGCAGTGCGATGAGTACAGGGAATACGCAGTATTTT.

This clonotype occurred a few times. V usage is TRBV14 and J usage is TRBJ2-1, with TRBD2 matching 10 bases. V trimming: 2 bases; J trimming: 3 bases; junction bases outside the gene matches: 1. The germline CDR1 and CDR2 sequences are SGHDN and FVKESK. The CDR3 extends over 15 amino acids. This CDR3 is CASSQLAGDYNEQFF. CDR3 DNA sequence: TGTGCCAGCAGCCAACTAGCGGGGGACTACAATGAGCAGTTCTTC.

V gene TRBV10-2 combines with J gene TRBJ2-3; D might be TRBD1 (6 bases). Germline loops: CDR1 WSHSY, CDR2 SAAADI. The CDR3 totals 15 residues. V was cut by 0 bases and J by 4 bases, with 11 bases left in between. The CDR3 reads CASSESYRAADTQYF. CDR3 DNA sequence: TGCGCCAGCAGTGAGTCGTACAGGGCCGCAGATACGCAGTATTTT.

The chain recombines TRBV3-1 with TRBJ2-1; D may match TRBD1 or TRBD2 (5 bases each). CDR1 and CDR2 (germline): LGHDT, YNNKEL (reference sequence). This CDR3 region has 14 residues. Between the trimmed V and J ends, which lost 5 bases and 2 bases, there was a span of 10 bases. The CDR3 nucleotides are TGTGCCAGCAGCGAACGGGGCGCCTACAATGAGCAGTTCTTC. Translation gives CASSERGAYNEQFF.

This clonotype showed up just a few times. The genes are TRBV20-1 and TRBJ2-1; 7 bases are a match to TRBD2. The CDR3 runs 15 residues. Germline V gene lookup returns CDR1 DFQATT and CDR2 SNEGSKA (reference sequence). The junction had 10 bases not matched to a gene; V was cut back by 7 bases and J by 1 base. CDR3 DNA sequence: TGCAGTGGGGAACCGGGACTAAGTTCCTACAATGAGCAGTTCTTC. This gives the protein CSGEPGLSSYNEQFF.

The chain combines TRBV18 with TRBJ2-5; no firm D call. The germline gives CDR1 KGHSH, CDR2 LQKENI. Deletions cut 5 bases from V and 3 bases from J, with 4 bases between. CDR3 length: 11 residues. The CDR3 DNA reads as TGTGCCAGCTCAAACAAAGAGACCCAGTACTTC. Translating it yields CASSNKETQYF.

In this sample, this clonotype turned up many times. The chain carries TRBV12-3 or TRBV12-4 and TRBJ2-5; 10 positions agree with TRBD1. The CDR3 length is 15 residues. The J segment lost 1 base and the V segment lost 5 bases, leaving 4 bases of the junction unmatched. The CDR3, as DNA: TGTGCCAGCAGTAACCGGGACAGGGGCCAAGAGACCCAGTACTTC. This encodes CASSNRDRGQETQYF.

This clonotype was seen repeatedly, ten times or more. The chain employs TRBV20-1 and TRBJ2-7; 12 bases map to TRBD2. CDR1 and CDR2 (germline): DFQATT, SNEGSKA (reference sequence). V gave up 0 bases and J gave up 7 bases; unmatched junction bases: 16. The CDR3 length is 18 residues. The CDR3 region is CSARDNLFGTSGRWEQYF. CDR3 DNA: TGCAGTGCTAGAGATAATTTGTTTGGGACTAGCGGGCGGTGGGAGCAGTACTTC.

This clonotype was observed a few times. The chain links TRBV18 to TRBJ1-1; D unresolved. V lost 4 bases, J lost 4 bases, and 13 bases lay in between. CDR1 and CDR2 from the germline V gene are KGHSH and LQKENI. CDR3 length: 14 amino acids. The CDR3 nucleotides are TGTGCCAGCTCACGCTCTGGGGTTGGCACTGAAGCTTTCTTT. Translating it yields CASSRSGVGTEAFF.